This is a list of T cell receptor beta chains from one sample in a study of blood T cell repertoires in COVID-19. Assay: immunoSEQ multiplex PCR; the TCRdb copy retains only in-frame clones and omits some. The data show fewer than 200,000 clones, approximately 74% seen once. The sample taken for sequencing was peripheral blood. The receptors originated from an elderly woman with acute or convalescent COVID-19. Each CDR3 is given with its conserved first and last residue. The order of the fields is D gene, CDR3 length, V gene, clone size, J gene, CDR3 DNA, CDR3 protein. The D gene is left open where the match is weak. Clone sizes are given selectively: once, few, many, or a class where the clone is expanded.

>TRBD2|16|TRBV13|.|TRBJ2-1
TGTGCCAGCAGCATCCCTCCGGGACTAGCGGGGAATGAGCAGTTCTTC
CASSIPPGLAGNEQFF
>.|14|TRBV12-5|.|TRBJ2-5
TGTGCTAGTGGGGTGTCGGACGGGACTGAGACCCAGTACTTC
CASGVSDGTETQYF
>.|14|TRBV18|.|TRBJ2-3
TGTGCCAGCTCACCACGACAGGCTACAGATACGCAGTATTTT
CASSPRQATDTQYF
>TRBD1|18|TRBV7-2|.|TRBJ2-1
TGTGCCAGCAGCGTCCGGGACAGGGGGATAGCGGGACCTCGTGAGCAGTTCTTC
CASSVRDRGIAGPREQFF
>.|15|TRBV11-2|.|TRBJ1-2
TGTGCCAGCAGCTTATTGGCAGGCGCTAACTATGGCTACACCTTC
CASSLLAGANYGYTF
>TRBD1|15|TRBV27|few|TRBJ2-4
TGTGCCAGCAGTTCCCACAGGGGGACCAAAAACATTCAGTACTTC
CASSSHRGTKNIQYF
>TRBD2|17|TRBV5-6|few|TRBJ2-3
TGTGCCAGCAGCTTGGGACTAGCGGAGGTTCGGGGAGATACGCAGTATTTT
CASSLGLAEVRGDTQYF
>.|13|TRBV5-1|.|TRBJ2-5
TGCGCCAGCAGCCAGATGATTGAAGAGACCCAGTACTTC
CASSQMIEETQYF
>.|13|TRBV7-9|.|TRBJ2-3
TGTGCCAGCAGCTCACCCTACACAGATACGCAGTATTTT
CASSSPYTDTQYF
>.|14|TRBV6-7|.|TRBJ2-7
TGTGCCAGCAGCGGGGTGGAATCCATCTACGAGCAGTACTTC
CASSGVESIYEQYF
>.|16|TRBV19|.|TRBJ2-5
TGTGCCAGTAGTACCTGGGGGCTAGCGGCTCAAGAGACCCAGTACTTC
CASSTWGLAAQETQYF
>.|18|TRBV5-1|once|TRBJ2-1
TGCGCCAGCAGCTTGCCTATGGAGGGATTAAGCTCCTACAATGAGCAGTTCTTC
CASSLPMEGLSSYNEQFF
>.|14|TRBV19|once|TRBJ2-1
TGTGCCAGTAGTATAGGGAGCGCCTACAATGAGCAGTTCTTC
CASSIGSAYNEQFF
>TRBD2|15|TRBV5-1|.|TRBJ2-3
TGCGCCAGCAGCTCCGGACTAGCGGGAGGGGATACGCAGTATTTT
CASSSGLAGGDTQYF
>.|15|TRBV2|.|TRBJ2-3
TGTGCCAGCAGTGTTTTGGGGGGATCGGCAGATACGCAGTATTTT
CASSVLGGSADTQYF
>TRBD1|14|TRBV19|.|TRBJ1-5
TGTGCCAGTAGTATACAGGGGGAGGATCAGCCCCAGCATTTT
CASSIQGEDQPQHF
>.|13|TRBV28|.|TRBJ2-1
TGTGCCAGCAGCAGGGGCGCGTACAATGAGCAGTTCTTC
CASSRGAYNEQFF
>TRBD1|15|TRBV2|.|TRBJ1-5
TGTGCCAGCAGGGGACAGCTAGTTCAGAATCAGCCCCAGCATTTT
CASRGQLVQNQPQHF
>TRBD2|15|TRBV28|once|TRBJ2-7
TGTGCCAGCAGTTTGCTCCTAGCGGGAAAAGGCGAGCAGTACTTC
CASSLLLAGKGEQYF
>TRBD2|15|TRBV5-1|.|TRBJ2-3
TGCGCCAGCAGCTTTAGCGGGACTAGCACAGATACGCAGTATTTT
CASSFSGTSTDTQYF
>.|14|TRBV6-5|.|TRBJ2-2
TGTGCCAGCAGGGGACTTGACAACACCGGGGAGCTGTTTTTT
CASRGLDNTGELFF
>.|14|TRBV27|.|TRBJ1-5
TGTGCCAGCAGTCCCACGACAGGAGCCCAGCCCCAGCATTTT
CASSPTTGAQPQHF
>.|13|TRBV28|.|TRBJ2-3
TGTGCCAGCGGTTGGACTAGCACAGATACGCAGTATTTT
CASGWTSTDTQYF
>.|16|TRBV10-3|.|TRBJ2-2
TGTGCCATCAGTGAGGGTGACACGAAGAACACCGGGGAGCTGTTTTTT
CAISEGDTKNTGELFF
>TRBD2|14|TRBV5-1|.|TRBJ2-7
TGCGCCAGCAGCTTCAAAGCGGGAGCGGACGAGCAGTACTTC
CASSFKAGADEQYF
>TRBD1|15|TRBV28|.|TRBJ2-3
TGTGCCAGCAGACCTCCGGACAGGGGGCTGGATACGCAGTATTTT
CASRPPDRGLDTQYF
>.|13|TRBV27|.|TRBJ2-1
TGTGCCAGCAGCGAATCACTAGGAGGTGAGCAGTTCTTC
CASSESLGGEQFF
>TRBD2|18|TRBV5-1|.|TRBJ2-3
TGCGCCAGCGCCTCGATGGGGTTAGCGGGAGCCCGCACAGATACGCAGTATTTT
CASASMGLAGARTDTQYF
>.|16|TRBV7-2|.|TRBJ2-1
TGTGCCAGCAGCTCCGGGGGGACGGGGGCGTACAATGAGCAGTTCTTC
CASSSGGTGAYNEQFF
>TRBD2|17|TRBV9|.|TRBJ2-5
TGTGCCAGCAGCGTAGGCCCTAGCGGGAGGCCTGGGGAGACCCAGTACTTC
CASSVGPSGRPGETQYF
>TRBD1|15|TRBV7-2|.|TRBJ1-5
TGTGCCAGCAGCCCACGGACAGGGGAAGGTCAGCCCCAGCATTTT
CASSPRTGEGQPQHF
>TRBD2|16|TRBV18|.|TRBJ2-1
TGTGCCAGCTCAACTAGCGGGAGGGCCTATCACAATGAGCAGTTCTTC
CASSTSGRAYHNEQFF
>TRBD2|16|TRBV10-3|.|TRBJ2-1
TGTGCCATCAGTGGTTTACTAGCGGGAGGGTACAATGAGCAGTTCTTC
CAISGLLAGGYNEQFF
>TRBD1|15|TRBV28|many|TRBJ1-2
TGTGCCAGCAGTTTTGGGACAGGGGGGCAATTTGGCTACACCTTC
CASSFGTGGQFGYTF
>.|13|TRBV12-3/TRBV12-4|once|TRBJ1-1
TGTGCCAGCAGTTTAGACGGGAACACTGAAGCTTTCTTT
CASSLDGNTEAFF
>.|14|TRBV5-1|.|TRBJ2-2
TGCGCCAGCAGTCCGCTAGAGAACACCGGGGAGCTGTTTTTT
CASSPLENTGELFF
>.|16|TRBV28|.|TRBJ2-3
TGTGCCAGCAGCCCCTTGAAGGGAGGAGAGCAAGATACGCAGTATTTT
CASSPLKGGEQDTQYF
>TRBD1|14|TRBV4-3|.|TRBJ1-6
TGCGCCAGCAGCAAGGGACAGAGAAATTCACCCCTCCACTTT
CASSKGQRNSPLHF
>.|13|TRBV10-3|.|TRBJ2-2
TGTGCCATCAGTTCCGGACAATCCGGGGAGCTGTTTTTT
CAISSGQSGELFF
>TRBD1|17|TRBV19|.|TRBJ1-5
TGTGCCAGTAATGATTTCTGGGGACAGGGTATCAATCAGCCCCAGCATTTT
CASNDFWGQGINQPQHF
>.|13|TRBV2|once|TRBJ1-2
TGTGCCAGCAGTCCGGCGGATGTCTATGGCTACACCTTC
CASSPADVYGYTF
>.|12|TRBV10-3|few|TRBJ1-2
TGTGCCACCGCAGGTCAGGGTAATGGCTACACCTTC
CATAGQGNGYTF